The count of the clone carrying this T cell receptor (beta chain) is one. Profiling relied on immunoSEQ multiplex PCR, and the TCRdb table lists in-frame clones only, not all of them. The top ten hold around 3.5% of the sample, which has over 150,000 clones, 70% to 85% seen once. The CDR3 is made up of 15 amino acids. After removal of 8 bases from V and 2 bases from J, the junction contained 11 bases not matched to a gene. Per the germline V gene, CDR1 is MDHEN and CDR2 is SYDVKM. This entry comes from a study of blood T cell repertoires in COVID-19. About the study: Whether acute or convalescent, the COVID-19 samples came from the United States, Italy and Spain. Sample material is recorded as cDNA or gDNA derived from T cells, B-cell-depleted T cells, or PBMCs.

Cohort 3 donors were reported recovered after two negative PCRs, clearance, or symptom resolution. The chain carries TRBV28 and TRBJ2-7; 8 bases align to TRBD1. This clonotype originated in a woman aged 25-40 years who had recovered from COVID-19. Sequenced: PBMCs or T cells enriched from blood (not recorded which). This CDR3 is CASRTADRDTYEQYF. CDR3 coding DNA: TGTGCCAGCCGTACCGCGGACAGGGACACCTACGAGCAGTACTTC. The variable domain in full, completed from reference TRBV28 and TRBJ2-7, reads DVKVTQSSRYLVKRTGEKVFLECVQDMDHENMFWYRQDPGLGLRLIYFSYDVKMKEKGDIPEGYSVSREKKERFSLILESASTNQTSMYLCASRTADRDTYEQYFGPGTRLTVT.